This T cell receptor beta chain was found in a study of identical twins. Study-wide findings and caveats: The presence of invariant MAIT and iNKT cells could partly confound analyses of zero-insertion sequences.

Addition of a universal primer site occurred through template switching, and cDNA carried unique molecular identifiers. TCRdb analysed the 5' RACE reads with MiXCR anew, one entry per CDR3 protein. Of over 600,000 distinct CDR3 sequences listed, less than 25% are singletons. A few counts support this clonotype. Its antigen is unknown. Per germline, CDR1 SGHRS and CDR2 YFSETQ. V shed 7 bases and J 6 bases; nucleotides not matched to a gene: 7. This CDR3 spans 14 amino acids. The data also belong to a second study, concerning T cells expressing NK-cell markers. This second study says: There were seven HCMV-seropositive donors and one seronegative donor among the eight sequenced.

The genes are TRBV5-1 and TRBJ2-1; 10 nucleotides agree with TRBD2. The sequencing input was PBMCs. The source of this sequence is a woman aged 18-29 years in good health. The CDR3 coding sequence is TGCGCCAGCGGGGGGACTAGCGCCCTCAATGAGCAGTTCTTC. Translated: CASGGTSALNEQFF.